This T cell receptor (beta chain) was recovered during a study of T-cell reconstitution after alpha-beta-depleted transplantation in children. This clonotype appeared many times. Unique molecular identifiers were incorporated into the prepared TCRbeta library. A single record per CDR3 protein comes from TCRdb applying MiXCR to the PCR reads. This repertoire shows about 110,000 distinct CDR3 sequences, approximately 10% found once; its top ten account for 8%. The CDR3 length is 14 residues. Trimming shortened V by 1 base and J by 7 bases, and 10 bases separated the two germline ends. The germline V gene encodes CDR1 SGHTA and CDR2 FQGNSA.

The rearrangement links TRBV7-2 to TRBJ1-4, with D maybe TRBD1 (5 bases). The TCR was taken from a human donor who donated a stem cell graft to a child with acute lymphoblastic leukemia. Sequences were derived from PBMCs from the stem cell graft donor, sampled from the stem cell graft. CDR3 in amino acids: CASSLGSGIEKLFF. The CDR3 nucleotides read TGTGCCAGCAGCTTAGGCTCAGGGATTGAAAAACTGTTTTTT.